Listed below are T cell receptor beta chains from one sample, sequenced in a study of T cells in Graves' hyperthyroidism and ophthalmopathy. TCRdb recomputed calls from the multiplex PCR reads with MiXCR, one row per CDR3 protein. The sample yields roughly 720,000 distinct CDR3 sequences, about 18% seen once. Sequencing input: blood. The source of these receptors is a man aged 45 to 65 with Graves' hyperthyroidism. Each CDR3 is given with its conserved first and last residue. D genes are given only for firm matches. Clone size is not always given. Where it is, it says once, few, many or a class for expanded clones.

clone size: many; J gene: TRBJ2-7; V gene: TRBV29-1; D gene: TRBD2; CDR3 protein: CSVEVSGGYSYEQYF; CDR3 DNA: TGCAGCGTTGAAGTGTCGGGGGGGTACTCCTACGAGCAGTACTTC
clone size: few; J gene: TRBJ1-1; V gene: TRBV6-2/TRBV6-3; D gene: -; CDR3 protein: CASSGNAFLRAEAFF; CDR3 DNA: TGTGCCAGCAGTGGAAATGCGTTTCTGCGGGCTGAAGCTTTCTTT
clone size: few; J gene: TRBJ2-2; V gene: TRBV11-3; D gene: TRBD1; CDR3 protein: CASRNRGDTGELFF; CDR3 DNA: TGTGCCAGTCGAAACAGGGGAGACACCGGGGAGCTGTTTTTT
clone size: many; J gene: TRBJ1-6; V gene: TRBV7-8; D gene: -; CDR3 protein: CASSPSTSSPLHF; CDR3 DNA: TGTGCCAGCAGCCCGTCTACGAGTTCACCCCTCCACTTT
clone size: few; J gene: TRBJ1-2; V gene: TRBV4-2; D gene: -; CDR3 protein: CASSQEGLGGGYTF; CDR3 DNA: TGTGCCAGCAGCCAAGAGGGTCTTGGTGGCGGCTACACCTTC
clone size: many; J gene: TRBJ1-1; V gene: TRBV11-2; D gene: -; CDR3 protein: CASSLEGRENTEAFF; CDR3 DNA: TGTGCCAGCAGCTTAGAGGGCAGGGAGAACACTGAAGCTTTCTTT
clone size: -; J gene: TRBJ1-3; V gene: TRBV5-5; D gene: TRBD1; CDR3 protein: CASSSGTGDGNTIYF; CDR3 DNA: TGTGCCAGCAGCTCCGGGACAGGGGACGGAAACACCATATATTTT
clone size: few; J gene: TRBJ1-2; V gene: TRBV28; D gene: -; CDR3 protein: CASSLARLQPPLGYGYTF; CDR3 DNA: TGTGCCAGCAGTTTAGCGAGACTCCAACCCCCCCTTGGCTATGGCTACACCTTC
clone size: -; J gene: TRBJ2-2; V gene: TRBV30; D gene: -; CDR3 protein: CAWAIWRGTGELFF; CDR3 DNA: TGTGCCTGGGCCATCTGGAGGGGTACCGGGGAGCTGTTTTTT
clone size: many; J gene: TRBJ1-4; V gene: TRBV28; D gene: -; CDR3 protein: CASKVQTLNEKLFF; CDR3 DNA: TGTGCCAGCAAAGTCCAGACATTGAATGAAAAACTGTTTTTT
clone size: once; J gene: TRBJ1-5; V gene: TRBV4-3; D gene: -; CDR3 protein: CASSQSPSNGGYQPQHF; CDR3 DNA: TGCGCCAGCAGCCAATCCCCATCGAACGGGGGTTACCAGCCCCAGCATTTT
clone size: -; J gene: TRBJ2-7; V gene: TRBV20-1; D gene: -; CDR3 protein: CSARDTSYEQCF; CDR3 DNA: TGCAGTGCTCGGGACACTTCCTACGAGCAGTGCTTC
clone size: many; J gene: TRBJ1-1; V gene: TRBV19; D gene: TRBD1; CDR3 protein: CASSEWTGWTEAFF; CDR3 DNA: TGTGCCAGTAGTGAGTGGACAGGTTGGACTGAAGCTTTCTTT
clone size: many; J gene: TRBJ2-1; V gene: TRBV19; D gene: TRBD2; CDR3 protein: CASSIISSGSNEQFF; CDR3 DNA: TGTGCCAGTAGTATCATCTCTAGCGGGAGCAATGAGCAGTTCTTC
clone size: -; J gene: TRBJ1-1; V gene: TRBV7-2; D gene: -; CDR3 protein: CASSLPREMAFF; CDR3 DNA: TGTGCCAGCAGCTTACCCAGAGAGATGGCTTTCTTT
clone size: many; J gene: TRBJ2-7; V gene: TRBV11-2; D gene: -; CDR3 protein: CASSYGGIRYEQYF; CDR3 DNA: TGTGCCAGCAGCTATGGGGGAATCCGCTACGAGCAGTACTTC
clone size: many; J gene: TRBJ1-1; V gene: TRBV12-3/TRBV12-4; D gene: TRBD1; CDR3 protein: CASSLGDRSLRTEAFF; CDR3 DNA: TGTGCCAGCAGTTTAGGGGACAGGAGTCTGAGGACTGAAGCTTTCTTT
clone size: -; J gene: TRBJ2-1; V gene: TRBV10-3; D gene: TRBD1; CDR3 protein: CAISRGQGEWEQFF; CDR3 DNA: TGTGCCATCAGTCGTGGACAGGGGGAATGGGAGCAGTTCTTC
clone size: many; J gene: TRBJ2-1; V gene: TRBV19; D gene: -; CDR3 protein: CASTRYNEQFF; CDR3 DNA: TGTGCCAGTACCCGCTACAATGAGCAGTTCTTC
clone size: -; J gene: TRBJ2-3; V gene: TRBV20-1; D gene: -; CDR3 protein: CSASFGDTQYF; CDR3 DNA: TGCAGTGCTAGTTTTGGTGATACGCAGTATTTT
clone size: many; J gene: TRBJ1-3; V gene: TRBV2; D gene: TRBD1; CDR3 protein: CASSSTGTGGVGNTIYF; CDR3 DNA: TGTGCCAGCAGTTCAACCGGGACAGGGGGCGTTGGAAACACCATATATTTT
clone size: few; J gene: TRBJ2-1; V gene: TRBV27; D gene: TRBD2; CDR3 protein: CASSSGTSGTSYNEQFF; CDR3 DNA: TGTGCCAGCAGTTCGGGGACTAGCGGAACCTCCTACAATGAGCAGTTCTTC
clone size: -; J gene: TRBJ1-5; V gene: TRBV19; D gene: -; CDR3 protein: CASSTGKRSNQPQHF; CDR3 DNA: TGTGCCAGTAGTACGGGGAAAAGAAGCAATCAGCCCCAGCATTTT
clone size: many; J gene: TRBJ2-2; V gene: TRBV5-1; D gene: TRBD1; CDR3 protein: CASSSDRGTNTGELFF; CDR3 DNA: TGCGCCAGCAGCTCGGACAGGGGTACGAACACCGGGGAGCTGTTTTTT
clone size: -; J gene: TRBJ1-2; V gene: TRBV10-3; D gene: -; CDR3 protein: CAISGSFNCGYTF; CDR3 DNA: TGTGCCATCAGTGGGAGCTTTAACTGTGGCTACACCTTC
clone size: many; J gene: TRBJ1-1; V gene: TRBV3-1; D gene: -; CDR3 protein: CASSPPGWDTEAFF; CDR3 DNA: TGTGCCAGCAGTCCTCCGGGGTGGGACACTGAAGCTTTCTTT
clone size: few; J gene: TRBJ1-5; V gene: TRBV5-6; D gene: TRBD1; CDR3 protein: CASTKGQGTGSNQPQHF; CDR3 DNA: TGTGCCAGCACCAAGGGACAGGGGACGGGTAGCAATCAGCCCCAGCATTTT